This is a list of T cell receptor beta chains from one sample in a study of T cell clonotyping in hematopoietic cell transplantation. Repertoires were generated with immunoSEQ multiplex PCR, while TCRdb's copy carries only in-frame clones and drops some. Among 4,600 or so clones listed, 65% to 85% were seen once. The sequenced sample was peripheral blood mononuclear cells, obtained 100 days after allogeneic stem cell transplant. Receptors were obtained from a female patient between 50 and 60 years old who had an allogeneic stem cell transplant from an unrelated donor, so the T cells may come from the graft donor. Some clones in this sample may be carry-over from other donors' samples. Both conserved end residues are part of each CDR3. The D gene is left open where the match is weak. Rows give clone size only sometimes, using once, few, many, or a class for an expanded clone.

.	once	TRBV6-5	TRBJ2-5	TGTGCCAGCAGTTCGCCCAGTGGCACACAGACCCAGTACTTC	CASSSPSGTQTQYF
.	.	TRBV6-1	TRBJ1-5	TGTGCCAGCAGTGAGGGAGAGGGTAGCAATCAGCCCCAGCATTTT	CASSEGEGSNQPQHF
.	.	TRBV7-3	TRBJ2-2	TGTGCCAGCAGCTCTTCAGGCGGCCACACCGGGGAGCTGTTTTTT	CASSSSGGHTGELFF
TRBD1	few	TRBV10-3	TRBJ2-1	TGTGCCATCAGTGAGGAGGGGACAGGGACCGAGGGGCAGTTCTTC	CAISEEGTGTEGQFF
.	once	TRBV9	TRBJ1-1	TGTGCCAGCAGCGTAGGCAGCTTGAACACTGAAGCTTTCTTT	CASSVGSLNTEAFF
TRBD1	.	TRBV7-6	TRBJ2-7	TGTGCCAGCAGCCTCACAGGGGGCCAAGACTACGAGCAGTACTTC	CASSLTGGQDYEQYF
TRBD1	.	TRBV28	TRBJ1-6	TGTGCCAGCAGTTTTCAGACAGGGGGCAGCTCACCCCTCCACTTT	CASSFQTGGSSPLHF
TRBD1	.	TRBV4-1	TRBJ1-2	TGCGCCAGCAGCCAAGATGTGGGACAGGGAAACTATGGCTACACCTTC	CASSQDVGQGNYGYTF
.	.	TRBV7-2	TRBJ1-5	TGTGCCAGCAGCTCCTATAGCAATCAGCCCCAGCATTTT	CASSSYSNQPQHF
.	.	TRBV10-1	TRBJ2-2	TGCGCCAGCAGTGAGTCGGACGCCGGGGAGCTGTTTTTT	CASSESDAGELFF
.	.	TRBV30	TRBJ1-5	TGTGCCTGGACCGCAGACGGCTCCAATCAGCCCCAGCATTTT	CAWTADGSNQPQHF
.	.	TRBV2	TRBJ2-1	TGTGCCAGCAGTTTACGGGGTGGGAGTTACAATGAGCAGTTCTTC	CASSLRGGSYNEQFF
.	.	TRBV2	TRBJ2-2	TGTGCCAGCAGTGAGCTAGGGGCGGGCGGGGAGCTGTTTTTT	CASSELGAGGELFF
.	.	TRBV9	TRBJ2-7	TGTGCCAGCAGCGTAGACACAGGGTTTTCCTACGAGCAGTACTTC	CASSVDTGFSYEQYF
TRBD1	.	TRBV5-6	TRBJ1-2	TGTGCCAGCAGCTTTTGGGACAGGGCTAACTATGGCTACACCTTC	CASSFWDRANYGYTF